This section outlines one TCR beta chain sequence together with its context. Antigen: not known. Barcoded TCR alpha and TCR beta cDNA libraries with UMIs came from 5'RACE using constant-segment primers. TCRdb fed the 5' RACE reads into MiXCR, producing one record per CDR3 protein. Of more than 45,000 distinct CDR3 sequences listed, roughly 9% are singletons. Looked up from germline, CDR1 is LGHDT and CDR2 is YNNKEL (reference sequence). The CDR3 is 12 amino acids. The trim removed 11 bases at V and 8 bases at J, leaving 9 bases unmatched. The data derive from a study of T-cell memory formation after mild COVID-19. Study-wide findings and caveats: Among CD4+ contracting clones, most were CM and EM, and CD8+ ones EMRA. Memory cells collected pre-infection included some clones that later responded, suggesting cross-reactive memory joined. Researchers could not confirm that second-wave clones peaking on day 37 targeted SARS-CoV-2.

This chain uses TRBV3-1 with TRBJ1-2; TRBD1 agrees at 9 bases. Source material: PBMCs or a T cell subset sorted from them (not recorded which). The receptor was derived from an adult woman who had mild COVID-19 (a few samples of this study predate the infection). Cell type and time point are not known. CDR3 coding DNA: TGTGCCTCCAACAAGGACAGGGGAGGCTACACCTTC. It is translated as CASNKDRGGYTF.